Listed below are T cell receptor beta chains from one sample, sequenced in a study of blood T cell repertoires in COVID-19. Profiled with immunoSEQ multiplex PCR; TCRdb holds only in-frame clones, not every one. Of some 250,000 clones in the sample, 80% to 90% were seen once. Material for sequencing was PBMCs or T cells enriched from blood (not recorded which). The receptors originated from a woman between 45 and 65 years old who had recovered from COVID-19. Each CDR3 is given with its conserved first and last residue.

J: TRBJ2-1; V: TRBV28; CDR3: CASSLYGLNEQFF
J: TRBJ2-7; V: TRBV5-4; CDR3: CASSSQGQPYEQYF
J: TRBJ1-2; V: TRBV12-3/TRBV12-4; CDR3: CASSLGQVYGYTF
J: TRBJ2-7; V: TRBV5-4; CDR3: CASSLAGGSSYEQYF
J: TRBJ2-1; V: TRBV30; CDR3: CAWSALLAEGEQFF
J: TRBJ2-7; V: TRBV27; CDR3: CASRLSVQAAGEQYF
J: TRBJ1-4; V: TRBV5-1; CDR3: CASSLQGANEKLFF
J: TRBJ1-4; V: TRBV3-1/TRBV3-2; CDR3: CASSQDNSRGRKLFF
J: TRBJ1-5; V: TRBV2; CDR3: CASSTDRGRQPQHF
J: TRBJ2-2; V: TRBV19; CDR3: CASSTGQGSTGELFF
J: TRBJ1-2; V: TRBV28; CDR3: CASSLPQGTYGYTF
J: TRBJ2-7; V: TRBV7-9; CDR3: CASSREVGEQYF
J: TRBJ2-2; V: TRBV28; CDR3: CASSFPGTRAGELFF
J: TRBJ1-5; V: TRBV7-8; CDR3: CASSLETIYSNQPQHF
J: TRBJ2-1; V: TRBV4-2; CDR3: CASSRGGGSSYNEQFF
J: TRBJ1-5; V: TRBV2; CDR3: CASSDGRSRGNQPQHF
J: TRBJ2-5; V: TRBV5-6; CDR3: CASSLQGNQETQYF
J: TRBJ2-5; V: TRBV5-1; CDR3: CASSFSREETQYF
J: TRBJ2-7; V: TRBV28; CDR3: CASSSPFGATYEQYF
J: TRBJ2-7; V: TRBV5-1; CDR3: CASSFASGSYYEQYF
J: TRBJ1-1; V: TRBV7-3; CDR3: CASSSQNGAEAFF
J: TRBJ2-7; V: TRBV11-2; CDR3: CASSKTGSRYEQYF
J: TRBJ1-6; V: TRBV19; CDR3: CASSISGDNSPLHF
J: TRBJ1-2; V: TRBV6-5; CDR3: CASSYDLGTGEAGYTF
J: TRBJ2-7; V: TRBV11-2; CDR3: CASSGVRQGYEQYF
J: TRBJ2-1; V: TRBV29-1; CDR3: CRAMNYQGNEQFF
J: TRBJ2-2; V: TRBV19; CDR3: CASTGQGATGELFF
J: TRBJ2-7; V: TRBV12-3/TRBV12-4; CDR3: CASSGHNSPQQYF
J: TRBJ2-5; V: TRBV28; CDR3: CASSLDRGLLQETQYF
J: TRBJ1-2; V: TRBV4-2; CDR3: CASSQETGGGYTF
J: TRBJ2-5; V: TRBV24-1; CDR3: CATSDPGTGGETQYF
J: TRBJ1-2; V: TRBV30; CDR3: CAWSSRGGYYGYTF
J: TRBJ2-7; V: TRBV10-3; CDR3: CAISDPSGKRVYEQYF
J: TRBJ2-1; V: TRBV11-2; CDR3: CASSLSWSNEQFF
J: TRBJ2-3; V: TRBV7-8; CDR3: CASSLLASGRAFSISTDTQYF
J: TRBJ1-2; V: TRBV7-9; CDR3: CASSLSGGYGYTF
J: TRBJ2-1; V: TRBV7-9; CDR3: CASTPKSPRGQVIYNEQFF
J: TRBJ2-7; V: TRBV28; CDR3: CASSLLAEQYF
J: TRBJ1-1; V: TRBV28; CDR3: CASSAPGLEAFF
J: TRBJ2-2; V: TRBV3-1/TRBV3-2; CDR3: CASSWTSGVNTGELFF
J: TRBJ2-7; V: TRBV7-8; CDR3: CASSPRLAGSPYEQYF
J: TRBJ2-7; V: TRBV10-3; CDR3: CAISEVGLETSGIAPDEQYF
J: TRBJ1-2; V: TRBV7-2; CDR3: CASSTRTGSNYGYTF
J: TRBJ2-1; V: TRBV3-1/TRBV3-2; CDR3: CASSQYPSSGSSYNEQFF
J: TRBJ2-5; V: TRBV5-4; CDR3: CAGRQGSQETQYF